Below, one TCR beta chain is given with its context. What it binds is unknown. This table comes from immunoSEQ multiplex PCR, and its TCRdb copy is limited to in-frame clones, with some not included. In the table there are some 25,000 clones, about 76% of which are singletons. This specimen comes from a study of OX40 agonist ivuxolimab in advanced cancers. In the study overall: With a range of roughly 20 to 80, age averaged approximately 64 years, and about 83% were male.

Notes on the study in general: Undetermined was the antigen specificity of the expanded peripheral T cells.

The CDR3 length is 14 residues. The germline V gene has CDR1 SGDLS and CDR2 YYNGEE. Unmatched junction bases numbered 3, after V lost 5 bases and J lost 2 bases. Sequenced material: CD4+ or CD8+ T cells sorted from blood, taken in a trial of the OX40 agonist ivuxolimab. The TCR originated in an adult with an advanced solid tumor such as melanoma, head and neck, liver or kidney cancer. The J gene is TRBJ2-1, the V gene TRBV9; 8 bases are shared with TRBD2. The DNA for the CDR3 is TGTGCCAGCAGTACTAGCGGAGCCTACAATGAGCAGTTCTTC. This sequence encodes CASSTSGAYNEQFF.